This entry lists 26 T cell receptor beta chains sequenced from one sample in a study of blood T cells in healthy people across ages. Then a second PCR, running about 6 to 11 cycles, was carried out with a sample-barcoded 5' primer and a J-beta primer mix. TCRdb reanalysed the 5' RACE reads using MiXCR and keeps one entry per CDR3 protein. The data show roughly 1 million distinct CDR3 sequences, 20% to 25% seen once. These data were likewise used in another study, on T cells of mothers and their children.

Sequencing used blood. These receptors all stem from a girl aged 2 to 10 in good health.

This clonotype was seen a few times. The junction does not match germline at one end; this may be a read error. The chain recombines TRBV7-2 with TRBJ2-7; tentative D call: TRBD1 (6 bases). Germline CDR1 and CDR2: SGHTA and FQGNSA. CDR3 length equals 18 residues. DNA for the CDR3: TGTGCCAGCAGCGCCGGACAGCTCCGACAGGAGCTTTCAGGCGAGCGGTACTTC. This translates into CASSAGQLRQELSGERYF.

This clonotype has just a few counts. The chain links TRBV19 to TRBJ2-1, with D hard to call. With 7 bases removed from V and 4 bases from J, the gap between germline ends came to 11 bases. The CDR3 runs to 13 residues. CDR1 is LNHDA, CDR2 SQIVND, per germline (reference sequence). The DNA of the CDR3 is TGTGCCAGTAACAGTCCCCCATACAATGAGCAGTTCTTC. Translating gives CASNSPPYNEQFF.

The chain is built from TRBV6-6 and TRBJ1-1; D remains ambiguous. The V and J ends lost 8 bases and 6 bases respectively, with 19 bases between them. Looked up from germline, CDR1 is MNHNY and CDR2 is SVGAGI (reference sequence). The CDR3 is 14 residues long. This CDR3 is CASRTGEGGSEAFF. In nucleotides, the CDR3 is TGTGCCAGCCGAACTGGGGAAGGTGGCTCTGAAGCTTTCTTT.

J is TRBJ2-1 and V is TRBV12-3 or TRBV12-4; 7 bases are a match to TRBD1. The CDR3 totals 16 residues. The J segment lost 0 bases and the V segment lost 6 bases, leaving 8 bases of the junction unmatched. The CDR3 region is CASRGTARSSYNEQFF. The CDR3 nucleotides read TGTGCCAGCAGGGGGACAGCCAGGAGCTCCTACAATGAGCAGTTCTTC.

This clonotype was seen only a few times. The chain employs TRBV6-5 and TRBJ2-5; possibly TRBD2 for D (6 bases). V gave up 6 bases and J gave up 5 bases, with 16 bases separating them. CDR1 MNHEY and CDR2 SVGAGI come from the germline V gene. The CDR3 sequence is 14 residues long. CDR3 sequence reads: CASSLLSAGETQYF. CDR3 DNA: TGTGCCAGCAGCCTCCTATCCGCGGGGGAGACCCAGTACTTC.

The J gene is TRBJ2-7, the V gene TRBV7-9; TRBD2 aligns across 14 bases. Germline V lookup: CDR1 SEHNR, CDR2 FQNEAQ (reference sequence). The CDR3 runs 15 residues. After removal of 11 bases from V and 5 bases from J, the junction contained 11 bases not matched to a gene. In DNA, the CDR3 is TGTGCCTCACATGCGGGGACTAGCGGGAGCGACGAGCAGTACTTC. Protein sequence: CASHAGTSGSDEQYF.

In this sample, this clonotype turned up a few times. DNA of the CDR3: TGCGCCAGCAGCCTAGGACAGGGGGCTGATAATGAGCAGTTCTTC. It is translated as CASSLGQGADNEQFF. The chain couples TRBV4-3 to TRBJ2-1; TRBD1 aligns across 11 bases. Germline CDR1 LGHNA, CDR2 YSLEER. The length of the CDR3 is 15 residues. With V trimmed by 4 bases and J by 7 bases, 6 bases remained unmatched.

This clonotype was recorded a few times. The rearrangement links TRBV12-3 or TRBV12-4 to TRBJ2-7, with TRBD1 matching over 11 bases. J gave up 6 bases and V 2 bases, and 3 bases lay outside the gene matches. The CDR3 extends over 14 amino acids. CDR3 protein: CASSLWDRGFEQYF. The CDR3 nucleotides read TGTGCCAGCAGTTTATGGGACAGGGGGTTCGAGCAGTACTTC.

In its sample, this clonotype was seen once. This sequence joins TRBV9 and TRBJ1-1; D may be TRBD1 (6 bases). Germline CDR1 and CDR2: SGDLS and YYNGEE. The V and J ends lost 3 bases and 5 bases respectively, with 20 bases between them. This CDR3 comprises 16 residues. In DNA, the CDR3 is TGTGCCAGCAGCGAACAGGGTGCGGATATGGTGACTGAAGCTTTCTTT. Translated: CASSEQGADMVTEAFF. The full variable domain, with the rest looked up from reference TRBV9 and TRBJ1-1, is DSGVTQTPKHLITATGQRVTLRCSPRSGDLSVYWYQQSLDQGLQFLIQYYNGEERAKGNILERFSAQQFPDLHSELNLSSLELGDSALYFCASSEQGADMVTEAFFGQGTRLTVV.

V gene TRBV7-2 combines with J gene TRBJ2-5; D ambiguous. V was trimmed by 4 bases and J by 7 bases, leaving 10 bases between them. The CDR3 is 12 amino acids. CDR1 is SGHTA and CDR2 is FQGNSA in the germline V gene. CDR3 amino acids: CASSSPHRTQYF. The CDR3 region has the DNA TGTGCCAGCAGCTCCCCGCACAGGACCCAGTACTTC.

The genes are TRBV4-1 and TRBJ2-1, with 10 bases that match TRBD2. Losses at the gene ends were 1 base for V and 4 bases for J; bases not matched to a gene: 4. The germline gives CDR1 MGHRA, CDR2 YSYEKL. The CDR3 covers 16 residues. CDR3 protein: CASSQGSGGAYNEQFF. Written as DNA, the CDR3 is TGCGCCAGCAGCCAAGGGAGCGGGGGGGCTTACAATGAGCAGTTCTTC.

The chain employs TRBV20-1 and TRBJ2-5; no reliable D call. The CDR3 consists of 14 residues. The germline V gene has CDR1 DFQATT and CDR2 SNEGSKA (reference sequence). V lost 1 base, J lost 1 base, and 10 bases lay in between. CDR3 bases: TGCAGTGCTAGAGCGGGCAGGCCCCAAGAGACCCAGTACTTC. Its protein product is CSARAGRPQETQYF.

The chain joins TRBV14 to TRBJ2-1; D is unresolved. The assigned J gene may be wrong: the sequence end matches TRBJ2-5 better. This CDR3 is 14 amino acids long. Germline values: CDR1 SGHDN, CDR2 FVKESK. The CDR3: CASSQVYGFETQYF. Written as DNA, the CDR3 is TGTGCCAGCAGCCAAGTATATGGCTTCGAGACCCAGTACTTC.

This clonotype showed up just a few times. The CDR3 is CASSSLAHEQYF. For the CDR3, the DNA is TGTGCCAGCAGTTCACTAGCCCACGAGCAGTACTTC. The V and J genes are TRBV6-2 or TRBV6-3 and TRBJ2-7, with D tentatively TRBD2 (6 bases). Germline V gene lookup returns CDR1 MNHEY and CDR2 SVGEGT. CDR3 length: 12 amino acids. V was pared by 4 bases and J by 5 bases, with 9 bases between.

The J gene is TRBJ2-2, the V gene TRBV6-2 or TRBV6-3, with D unclear. The ends were cut back, 8 bases at V and 0 bases at J, with 1 base in the middle. The CDR3 covers 11 residues. Germline V gene sequence: CDR1 MNHEY, CDR2 SVGEGT. The CDR3 DNA is TGTGCCAGCGCGAACACCGGGGAGCTGTTTTTT. Protein product: CASANTGELFF.

This rearrangement joins TRBV9 to TRBJ1-2; tentatively, D is TRBD1 (6 bases). The germline V gene encodes CDR1 SGDLS and CDR2 YYNGEE. V gave up 3 bases and J gave up 4 bases, with 16 bases separating them. The CDR3 is 15 residues long. The CDR3 sequence is CASSAFKGGSYGYTF. The CDR3 DNA sequence: TGTGCCAGCAGCGCATTCAAAGGGGGTTCCTATGGCTACACCTTC.

This clonotype was counted a single time. The rearrangement links TRBV25-1 to TRBJ1-2, with no clear D. The CDR3 spans 14 residues. V was clipped by 1 base and J by 0 bases, with 6 bases between them. Germline CDR1 and CDR2: MGHDK and SYGVNS. The CDR3 nucleotides are TGTGCCAGCAGTGAATCTGGAGCTAACTATGGCTACACCTTC. Protein sequence: CASSESGANYGYTF.

This clonotype has just a few counts. V is TRBV9 and J is TRBJ2-5; D may be TRBD1 (5 bases). The DNA end is more similar to TRBJ2-1, so the J call may be wrong. The CDR3 spans 11 residues. Germline values: CDR1 SGDLS, CDR2 YYNGEE. CDR3 amino acids: CASSVGTEQFF. As DNA, the CDR3 is TGTGCCAGCAGCGTAGGGACAGAGCAGTTCTTC.

V and J are TRBV12-3 or TRBV12-4 and TRBJ1-1, with a weak D call TRBD1 (5 bases). This CDR3 is 14 amino acids long. V gave up 6 bases and J gave up 5 bases, with 16 bases separating them. For the CDR3, the DNA is TGTGCCAGCAGGATCACATATTGGGGGACTGAAGCTTTCTTT. Its protein is CASRITYWGTEAFF.

In its sample, this clonotype was seen a few times. The chain employs TRBV4-2 and TRBJ2-1; D remains unclear. The CDR3 runs 14 residues. Per the germline V gene, CDR1 is LGHNA and CDR2 is YNFKEQ. Deletions cut 1 base from V and 7 bases from J, with 11 bases between. CDR3 DNA sequence: TGTGCCAGCAGCCAAGCTCTAGGATTGAATGAGCAGTTCTTC. Encoded protein: CASSQALGLNEQFF.

This clonotype was observed a handful of times. The chain combines TRBV25-1 with TRBJ2-3; tentative D call: TRBD2 (5 bases). V was trimmed by 6 bases and J by 10 bases, leaving 11 bases between them. Germline V gives CDR1 MGHDK, CDR2 SYGVNS. This CDR3 is built from 11 residues. CDR3 in DNA: TGTGCCAGCAGCAAACTAGAAGCGCAGTATTTT. Translated: CASSKLEAQYF.

The chain couples TRBV10-3 to TRBJ2-3, with D possibly TRBD2 on 6 matching bases. The germline CDR1 and CDR2 sequences are ENHRY and SYGVKD. The CDR3 runs 14 residues. Trimming left V 7 bases short and J 0 bases short, with 11 bases between. CDR3 DNA: TGTGCCATCAAACCTAGCGCAAGCACAGATACGCAGTATTTT. Translating gives CAIKPSASTDTQYF.

The rearrangement joins TRBV7-2 to TRBJ1-5; 9 bases line up with TRBD1. CDR1 is SGHTA, CDR2 FQGNSA, per germline. The CDR3 has 16 residues. V was clipped by 0 bases and J by 5 bases; unmatched bases: 5. Here the CDR3 DNA reads TGTGCCAGCAGCTTAGCGGTGGGACAGGGCTATCAGCCCCAGCATTTT. This encodes CASSLAVGQGYQPQHF.

This chain links TRBV6-1 with TRBJ2-5; D is unclear. V lost 6 bases to trimming and J lost 1 base, with 15 bases between them. CDR1 and CDR2 from the germline V gene are MNHNS and SASEGT. This CDR3 comprises 15 residues. The CDR3 sequence: CASSLEQRAQETQYF. CDR3 sequence (DNA): TGTGCCAGCAGCCTCGAGCAGCGCGCCCAAGAGACCCAGTACTTC.

This clonotype was detected only a few times. The rearrangement uses TRBV6-4 and TRBJ1-1; D is perhaps TRBD1 (6 bases). Germline loops: CDR1 MRHNA, CDR2 SNTAGT. V lost 0 bases to trimming and J lost 3 bases, with 14 bases between them. The CDR3 consists of 16 residues. CDR3 coding DNA: TGTGCCAGCAGTGACTCCTCTGCGAACAGGGACACTGAAGCTTTCTTT. Its translation is CASSDSSANRDTEAFF.

The gene calls are TRBV9 and TRBJ1-4; maybe TRBD1 (6 bases). The CDR3 has 16 residues. Germline CDR1 reads SGDLS; CDR2 reads YYNGEE. Trimming removed 1 base at V and 2 bases at J, with 12 bases between. The CDR3 region has the DNA TGTGCCAGCAGCGTATCAGGGGCTGGGACTAATGAAAAACTGTTTTTT. This sequence encodes CASSVSGAGTNEKLFF.